Listed here is a single TCR beta chain. Its cognate antigen is unknown. These data belong to a study of radiotherapy plus CTLA-4 blockade in lung cancer. Study-wide background: Objective responses were recorded in more than 15% of patients, with disease control recorded in approximately 32%.

The CDR3 covers 15 residues. The germline CDR1 and CDR2 sequences are SGHNT and YYREEE (reference sequence). J lost 5 bases, V lost 4 bases, and 5 bases had no gene match. The study treated chemo-refractory metastatic non-small-cell lung cancer patients with focal radiation plus ipilimumab CTLA-4 blockade. Study-wide points: Together with interferon-beta, which increased in serum after radiation, early dynamic changes in blood T cell clones were reportedly the best predictors of response. Subsequent to radiotherapy plus ipilimumab, tumor-derived TCR clones underwent expansion in blood.

Libraries were prepared by immunoSEQ multiplex PCR; TCRdb keeps only in-frame clonotypes and omits some of them. Of over 95,000 clones listed, roughly 74% are singletons. This TCR was sampled from a human donor with non-small cell lung cancer who had a partial response to radiotherapy plus ipilimumab. Some clones in this sample may be carry-over from other donors' samples. The chain joins TRBV5-4 to TRBJ2-3; 12 bases map to TRBD2. Sequencing used peripheral blood, obtained from a patient treated with radiotherapy plus ipilimumab. CDR3 loop: CASSGGLAGGDTQYF. CDR3 DNA: TGTGCCAGCAGCGGGGGACTAGCGGGTGGAGATACGCAGTATTTT.